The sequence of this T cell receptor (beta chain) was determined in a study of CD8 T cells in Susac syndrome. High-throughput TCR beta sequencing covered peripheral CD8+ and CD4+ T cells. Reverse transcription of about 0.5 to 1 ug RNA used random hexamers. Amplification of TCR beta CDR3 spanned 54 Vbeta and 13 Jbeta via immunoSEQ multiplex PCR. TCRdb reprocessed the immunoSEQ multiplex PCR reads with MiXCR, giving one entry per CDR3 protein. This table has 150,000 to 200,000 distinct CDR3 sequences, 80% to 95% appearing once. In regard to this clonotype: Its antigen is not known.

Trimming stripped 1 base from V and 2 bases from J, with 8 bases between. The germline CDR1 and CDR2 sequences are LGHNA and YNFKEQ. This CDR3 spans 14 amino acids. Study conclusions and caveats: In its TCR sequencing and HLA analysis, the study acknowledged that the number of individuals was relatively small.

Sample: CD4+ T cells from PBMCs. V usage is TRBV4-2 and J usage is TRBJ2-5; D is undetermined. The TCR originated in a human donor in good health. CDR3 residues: CASSQGSAQETQYF. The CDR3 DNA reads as TGTGCCAGCAGCCAAGGGTCTGCTCAAGAGACCCAGTACTTC.